A single sample is the source of the 27 T cell receptor beta chains below, sequenced in a study of Ad26.COV2.S vaccination and SARS-CoV-2 variants. Some clones are missing from TCRdb's copy, which holds only in-frame ones; the method was immunoSEQ multiplex PCR. The sample records 200,000 to 300,000 clones, 70% to 90% being singletons. Treatment: around 19 received Ad26.COV2.S at low or high dose, single or two shots; 5 received placebo; per-sample allocation not given. Collection of the samples took place on day 63 after the first injection of vaccine or placebo. Sequencing was performed on peripheral blood, taken in a trial of Ad26.COV2.S vaccine versus placebo. Source of these receptors: a person aged 18 to 59 who received the Ad26.COV2.S COVID-19 vaccine or a placebo.

V and J are TRBV6-4 and TRBJ2-3, with 7 bases matching TRBD2. Per germline, CDR1 MRHNA and CDR2 SNTAGT. Losses at the gene ends were 0 bases for V and 8 bases for J; bases not matched to a gene: 8. The CDR3 has 15 residues. The CDR3 sequence: CASSDSGASGGTQYF. The CDR3 region has the DNA TGTGCCAGCAGTGACTCCGGCGCTAGCGGTGGTACGCAGTATTTT.

This chain connects TRBV10-3 to TRBJ2-7; 10 bases align to TRBD2. This CDR3 region has 15 residues. Germline assignment: CDR1 ENHRY and CDR2 SYGVKD. With 11 bases clipped from V and 3 bases from J, the junction kept 13 bases outside the gene matches. The CDR3 nucleotides read TGTGCCGTACTAGGGCGCGGGACTAGCGACTACGAGCAGTACTTC. Amino acid sequence: CAVLGRGTSDYEQYF.

The chain joins TRBV7-2 to TRBJ2-5; the D gene is possibly TRBD1 (6 bases). The germline V gene has CDR1 SGHTA and CDR2 FQGNSA. The CDR3 is made up of 16 amino acids. The V and J ends lost 1 base and 5 bases respectively, with 17 bases between them. Here the CDR3 reads CASSLGTVGIGETQYF. The CDR3 nucleotides are TGTGCCAGCAGCTTAGGGACAGTAGGGATCGGGGAGACCCAGTACTTC. The whole variable domain, filled in from reference TRBV7-2 and TRBJ2-5, reads GAGVSQSPSNKVTEKGKDVELRCDPISGHTALYWYRQSLGQGLEFLIYFQGNSAPDKSGLPSDRFSAERTGGSVSTLTIQRTQQEDSAVYLCASSLGTVGIGETQYFGPGTRLLVL.

This clone was detected only a few times. The CDR3 nucleotides read TGCGCCAGCAGCCAAGCAGTTGAGGGGGCGATTCAGCCCCAGCATTTT. This gives the protein CASSQAVEGAIQPQHF. The rearrangement links TRBV4-3 to TRBJ1-5; 7 bases are shared with TRBD1. V was clipped by 1 base and J by 6 bases; unmatched bases: 9. The CDR3 is 16 amino acids. Germline V gene lookup returns CDR1 LGHNA and CDR2 YSLEER.

The V gene is TRBV9, the J gene TRBJ2-5; TRBD1 matches 8 bases. V trimming: 2 bases; J trimming: 2 bases; junction bases outside the gene matches: 5. CDR1 SGDLS and CDR2 YYNGEE come from the germline V gene. The CDR3 is 15 amino acids. CDR3 region: CASSVGQGTQETQYF. The CDR3 coding sequence is TGTGCCAGCAGCGTCGGACAGGGTACGCAAGAGACCCAGTACTTC. The full variable domain, its missing parts supplied by reference TRBV9 and TRBJ2-5, is DSGVTQTPKHLITATGQRVTLRCSPRSGDLSVYWYQQSLDQGLQFLIQYYNGEERAKGNILERFSAQQFPDLHSELNLSSLELGDSALYFCASSVGQGTQETQYFGPGTRLLVL.

The CDR3: CASSLVAGNYGYTF. The CDR3 coding sequence is TGTGCCAGCAGCTTGGTTGCTGGAAACTATGGCTACACCTTC. The rearrangement joins TRBV5-5 to TRBJ1-2; D is ambiguous. This CDR3 contains 14 residues. The V gene's germline CDR1 is SGHKS and CDR2 YYEKEE (reference sequence). Trimming took off 0 bases at V and 2 bases at J, with 8 bases between the two ends.

This chain connects TRBV11-2 to TRBJ1-3; 7 bases align to TRBD1. With V trimmed by 4 bases and J by 0 bases, 9 bases remained unmatched. CDR3 length equals 17 residues. Germline loops: CDR1 SGHAT, CDR2 FQNNGV. The CDR3 loop reads CASSSMWDRDSGNTIYF. The CDR3 DNA is TGTGCCAGCAGCTCGATGTGGGACAGAGACTCTGGAAACACCATATATTTT. Full variable domain (missing parts from reference TRBV11-2 and TRBJ1-3): EAGVAQSPRYKIIEKRQSVAFWCNPISGHATLYWYQQILGQGPKLLIQFQNNGVVDDSQLPKDRFSAERLKGVDSTLKIQPAKLEDSAVYLCASSSMWDRDSGNTIYFGEGSWLTVV.

The chain couples TRBV28 to TRBJ2-5, with 7 bases matching TRBD2. This CDR3 is 16 amino acids long. Germline CDR1 and CDR2: MDHEN and SYDVKM. Losses at the gene ends were 5 bases for V and 4 bases for J; bases not matched to a gene: 13. CDR3 nucleotides: TGTGCCAGCAGTCCCCCTAGGGAGGGTCTCCCAGAGACCCAGTACTTC. Amino acid sequence: CASSPPREGLPETQYF.

This clone was counted once. The same CDR3 can be traced to other DNA sequences in this sample. This chain uses TRBV3-1 (or the pseudogene TRBV3-2) with TRBJ2-7, with 9 bases fitting TRBD1. Losses at the gene ends were 1 base for V and 11 bases for J; bases not matched to a gene: 3. Germline lookup yields CDR1 LGHDT and CDR2 YNNKEL (reference sequence). The CDR3 spans 12 residues. This CDR3 is CASSQGQGDEYF. CDR3 DNA: TGTGCCAGCAGCCAAGGACAGGGGGACGAGTACTTC.

This clone was picked up a small number of times. CDR3: CASSLSWASYVNTGELFF. DNA of the CDR3: TGTGCCAGCAGCTTATCGTGGGCAAGCTATGTGAACACCGGGGAGCTGTTTTTT. The chain employs TRBV7-2 and TRBJ2-2; D not certain. The CDR3 extends over 18 amino acids. Germline-derived CDR1 and CDR2 are SGHTA and FQGNSA. Trimming pared 2 bases from V and 1 base from J, leaving 17 bases between.

The chain recombines TRBV27 with TRBJ2-1, with a tentative D call TRBD2 (6 bases). The length of the CDR3 is 14 residues. The germline V gene encodes CDR1 MNHEY and CDR2 SMNVEV (reference sequence). Trimming took 2 bases from V and 7 from J, leaving 12 bases between them. The CDR3 loop reads CASSLLAFGNEQFF. For the CDR3, the DNA is TGTGCCAGCAGTTTACTAGCGTTTGGAAATGAGCAGTTCTTC.

The chain uses TRBV5-1 and TRBJ2-3; a possible D gene is TRBD2 (6 bases). The CDR3 has 13 amino acids. The V gene lost 6 bases and the J gene lost 0 bases, with 8 bases spanning the gap. Germline values: CDR1 SGHRS, CDR2 YFSETQ. CDR3 in amino acids: CASTRGSTDTQYF. The DNA for the CDR3 is TGCGCCAGCACGCGGGGAAGCACAGATACGCAGTATTTT.

The V call is TRBV19, the J call TRBJ1-2, with 8 bases aligning to TRBD1. Germline lookup yields CDR1 LNHDA and CDR2 SQIVND (reference sequence). The CDR3 consists of 16 residues. Unmatched junction bases numbered 11, after V lost 1 base and J lost 7 bases. This CDR3 is CASSIVYRGSEFGYTF. The CDR3 DNA reads as TGTGCCAGTAGTATAGTATACAGGGGGAGCGAGTTTGGCTACACCTTC.

The genes are TRBV7-2 and TRBJ1-4; D uncertain. Germline V gene data show CDR1 as SGHTA and CDR2 as FQGNSA. The CDR3 is 13 amino acids. V dropped 3 bases and J dropped 3 bases, with 5 bases sitting between them. CDR3 coding DNA: TGTGCCAGCAGCTTCGACCCTAATGAAAAACTGTTTTTT. Translation gives CASSFDPNEKLFF.

The CDR3 DNA follows: TGTGCCATCAGTGAACTCCGGACACCGTACTATGGCTACACCTTC. It specifies CAISELRTPYYGYTF. The chain combines TRBV10-3 with TRBJ1-2; possibly TRBD1 for D (5 bases). This CDR3 comprises 15 residues. Germline V gene sequence: CDR1 ENHRY, CDR2 SYGVKD. The V gene lost 3 bases and the J gene lost 3 bases, with 14 bases spanning the gap.

The chain carries TRBV7-6 and TRBJ1-5; D uncertain. Germline CDR1 and CDR2: SGHVS and FNYEAQ. The CDR3 consists of 13 residues. V was cut by 3 bases and J by 4 bases, with 7 bases left in between. CDR3 coding DNA: TGTGCCAGCAGCTTCCAGGAAAATCAGCCCCAGCATTTT. Protein product: CASSFQENQPQHF.

V is TRBV7-6 and J is TRBJ2-1; 13 nucleotides agree with TRBD2. This CDR3 is 16 amino acids long. The V and J ends lost 0 bases and 4 bases, in that order; junction bases with no gene match: 0. CDR1 and CDR2 from the germline V gene are SGHVS and FNYEAQ. For the CDR3, the DNA is TGTGCCAGCAGCTTAGCGGGACTAGCGGGATACAATGAGCAGTTCTTC. Translation gives CASSLAGLAGYNEQFF.

The rearrangement uses TRBV5-1 and TRBJ2-5; maybe TRBD2 (6 bases). The V end was cut by 0 bases, the J end by 2 bases, with 8 bases between. Germline V gene sequence: CDR1 SGHRS, CDR2 YFSETQ. The CDR3 consists of 14 residues. The CDR3 DNA reads as TGCGCCAGCAGCTTGGGGACTACTCAAGAGACCCAGTACTTC. This sequence encodes CASSLGTTQETQYF.

V gene TRBV4-3 combines with J gene TRBJ2-2; 12 nucleotides align to TRBD2. V lost 1 base, J lost 3 bases, and 3 bases stayed unmatched. Germline V gene lookup returns CDR1 LGHNA and CDR2 YSLEER. The CDR3 spans 17 residues. DNA of the CDR3: TGCGCCAGCAGCCAAGGACTAGCGGGAGCGTACACCGGGGAGCTGTTTTTT. Translated: CASSQGLAGAYTGELFF.

This rearrangement joins TRBV6-2 or TRBV6-3 to TRBJ1-2; 8 nucleotides match TRBD1. The CDR3 consists of 13 residues. Trimming took 5 bases from V and 4 from J; bases not matched to a gene: 3. Per germline, CDR1 MNHEY and CDR2 SVGEGT. This CDR3 reads CASSPQGGYGYTF. The CDR3 DNA reads TGTGCCAGCAGTCCACAGGGGGGCTATGGCTACACCTTC.

The rearrangement uses TRBV28 and TRBJ1-3; D not certain. CDR1 is MDHEN and CDR2 is SYDVKM in the germline V gene. This CDR3 contains 18 residues. The germline V and J ends were trimmed by 5 bases and 0 bases, with 20 bases remaining between them. The CDR3 coding sequence is TGTGCCAGCAGTCCCTCGAGGAGGAGGGCCCCCTCTGGAAACACCATATATTTT. It encodes CASSPSRRRAPSGNTIYF.

The chain is built from TRBV6-5 and TRBJ1-1, with TRBD1 matching over 8 bases. In germline, CDR1 is MNHEY, CDR2 SVGAGI. V lost 3 bases and J lost 1; bases outside the gene matches: 7. The CDR3 length is 16 residues. CDR3: CASSYFDTGGNTEAFF. DNA of the CDR3: TGTGCCAGCAGTTATTTCGATACAGGGGGGAACACTGAAGCTTTCTTT.

The CDR3 protein is CASTVYRDTRKDSGANVLTF. CDR3 bases: TGTGCCAGCACAGTTTACCGGGACACGAGAAAGGACTCTGGGGCCAACGTCCTGACTTTC. The chain couples TRBV27 to TRBJ2-6, with a weak D call TRBD1 (6 bases). The length of the CDR3 is 20 residues. V was pared by 7 bases and J by 0 bases, with 25 bases between. Germline V gene lookup returns CDR1 MNHEY and CDR2 SMNVEV (reference sequence).

This chain links TRBV20-1 with TRBJ2-1, with D maybe TRBD2 (5 bases). The germline V gene encodes CDR1 DFQATT and CDR2 SNEGSKA (reference sequence). V lost 3 bases to trimming and J lost 9 bases, with 15 bases between them. This CDR3 region has 13 residues. The CDR3 is CSASWLAIGEQFF. The CDR3 DNA sequence: TGCAGTGCTAGTTGGCTAGCTATAGGTGAGCAGTTCTTC.

V and J are TRBV28 and TRBJ2-2; D tentatively fits TRBD1 or TRBD2 (5 bases each). Germline CDR1 MDHEN, CDR2 SYDVKM. The CDR3 is 15 residues long. V was cut by 2 bases and J by 0 bases, with 7 bases left in between. As DNA, the CDR3 is TGTGCCAGCAGTTTACGGGGACCGAACACCGGGGAGCTGTTTTTT. Its protein product is CASSLRGPNTGELFF.

This clone was seen a single time. This sequence joins TRBV28 and TRBJ2-3; D unresolved. V was pared by 5 bases and J by 1 base, with 10 bases between. CDR1 and CDR2 from the germline V gene are MDHEN and SYDVKM. The CDR3 has 14 residues. The CDR3 here is CASSPLGGTDTQYF. CDR3 bases: TGTGCCAGCAGTCCCCTGGGTGGCACAGATACGCAGTATTTT.

This rearrangement joins TRBV9 to TRBJ2-1; D is possibly TRBD1 (5 bases). V gave up 2 bases and J gave up 4 bases, with 13 bases separating them. Germline V gives CDR1 SGDLS, CDR2 YYNGEE. CDR3 length: 15 residues. The CDR3 bases are TGTGCCAGCAGCGTTGGGGCTAGAGAGTACAATGAGCAGTTCTTC. Residues: CASSVGAREYNEQFF.